These 20 T cell receptor beta chains were sequenced from one sample in a study of T cells in Graves' hyperthyroidism and ophthalmopathy. TCR beta CDR3 regions were amplified from RNA. HTBI primers were used for first-round RT-PCR of the TCR CDR3. Via MiXCR, TCRdb re-called the multiplex PCR reads, giving one row per CDR3 protein. Of around 520,000 distinct CDR3 sequences in the sample, approximately 14% were seen once. The sequencing sample was made of blood. These receptors all come from a woman aged 35 to 49 with Graves' hyperthyroidism.

This clonotype came up many times. The chain joins TRBV2 to TRBJ2-1; TRBD2 matches 9 bases. V lost 7 bases to trimming and J lost 8 bases; unmatched junction nucleotides: 9. The CDR3 runs to 14 residues. The germline gives CDR1 SNHLY, CDR2 FYNNEI. The CDR3 loop reads CASNMVAGVDEQFF. The CDR3 DNA reads TGTGCCAGCAACATGGTAGCGGGAGTGGATGAGCAGTTCTTC.

This clonotype has a handful of counts. The chain links TRBV5-4 to TRBJ2-7; perhaps D is TRBD1 or TRBD2 (5 bases each). The CDR3 spans 15 residues. Germline-derived CDR1 and CDR2 are SGHNT and YYREEE (reference sequence). Trimming pared 1 base from V and 0 bases from J, leaving 11 bases between. The CDR3 bases are TGTGCCAGCAGCTTGTTTGGGACGGGCTCCTACGAGCAGTACTTC. This gives the protein CASSLFGTGSYEQYF.

This clonotype was observed at least ten times. The V call is TRBV11-2, the J call TRBJ1-1, with D possibly TRBD1 on 6 matching bases. V was cut by 5 bases and J by 6 bases, with 13 bases left in between. CDR3 size: 13 residues. Germline V gives CDR1 SGHAT, CDR2 FQNNGV. CDR3 amino acids: CASSGQTGSEAFF. CDR3 nucleotides: TGTGCCAGCAGCGGACAAACAGGGTCTGAAGCTTTCTTT.

This chain joins TRBV4-2 and TRBJ2-7; D may be TRBD1 (6 bases). The CDR3 length is 14 residues. Germline V gives CDR1 LGHNA, CDR2 YNFKEQ. Deletions cut 0 bases from V and 2 bases from J, with 8 bases between. CDR3 region: CASSQDQGTYEQYF. In DNA form, the CDR3 reads TGTGCCAGCAGCCAAGATCAGGGGACCTACGAGCAGTACTTC.

This clonotype was detected many times. The CDR3 loop reads CSAIRPSNTGELFF. For the CDR3, the DNA is TGCAGTGCAATAAGACCGTCGAACACCGGGGAGCTGTTTTTT. The V call is TRBV20-1, the J call TRBJ2-2; D not resolved. Per germline, CDR1 DFQATT and CDR2 SNEGSKA (reference sequence). V was pared by 6 bases and J by 0 bases, with 11 bases between. This CDR3 region has 14 residues.

There are many counts of this clonotype. This rearrangement joins TRBV20-1 to TRBJ1-1, with D unresolved. Between the trimmed V and J ends, which lost 3 bases and 7 bases, there was a span of 6 bases. CDR3 length: 10 residues. Looked up from germline, CDR1 is DFQATT and CDR2 is SNEGSKA (reference sequence). CDR3: CSARRVEAFF. The CDR3 coding sequence is TGCAGTGCTAGGAGGGTTGAAGCTTTCTTT.

This clonotype was recorded at least ten times. The genes are TRBV2 and TRBJ2-1, with D tentatively TRBD1 (5 bases). V dropped 3 bases and J dropped 0 bases, with 9 bases sitting between them. Germline CDR1 is SNHLY and CDR2 is FYNNEI. The length of the CDR3 is 15 residues. In DNA, the CDR3 is TGTGCCAGCAGTGACCAGGGCTACTCCTACAATGAGCAGTTCTTC. This codes for CASSDQGYSYNEQFF.

In its sample, this clonotype was seen many times. The chain links TRBV7-9 to TRBJ2-4; 7 nucleotides line up with TRBD1. J lost 0 bases, V lost 0 bases, and 11 bases had no gene match. Germline V CDR1 and CDR2: SEHNR, FQNEAQ (reference sequence). The CDR3 is 19 amino acids. CDR3 in amino acids: CASSLALGGDSIAKNIQYF. In nucleotides, the CDR3 is TGTGCCAGCAGCTTAGCGCTGGGTGGGGACAGCATAGCCAAAAACATTCAGTACTTC.

This clonotype was seen at least ten times. Its ends do not fully match the called genes, so a read error is possible. This chain joins TRBV5-1 and TRBJ2-2; 9 bases are shared with TRBD1. The CDR3 totals 15 residues. Germline values: CDR1 SGHRS, CDR2 YFSETQ. CDR3 protein: CASSLGDRVNGELFF. The CDR3 region has the DNA TGCGCCAGCAGCTTGGGGGACAGGGTGAACGGGGAGCTGTTCTTT.

This sequence joins TRBV19 and TRBJ2-1; 7 positions match TRBD2. The V gene end was trimmed by 2 bases and the J gene end by 3 bases; junction bases not matched to a gene: 13. The CDR3 is 18 amino acids. Per the germline V gene, CDR1 is LNHDA and CDR2 is SQIVND (reference sequence). The CDR3 DNA is TGTGCCAGTAGTATAATGTCGGTGTGGACTAGTCTCTACAATGAGCAGTTCTTC. The encoded protein is CASSIMSVWTSLYNEQFF.

With respect to this clonotype: A much larger clone lies one base from this, so it may be a read error. The rearrangement links TRBV7-6 to TRBJ2-1, with a possible D match to TRBD1 (5 bases). The DNA end favors TRBJ2-7, so the J call may be wrong. The CDR3 runs to 14 residues. CDR1 SGHVS and CDR2 FNYEAQ come from the germline V gene. The CDR3 coding sequence is TGTGCCAGCAGCTTAGACCGCAGGGCCAATGAGCAGTACTTC. Its protein product is CASSLDRRANEQYF.

The chain carries TRBV4-1 and TRBJ1-3; D unresolved. Trimming stripped 0 bases from V and 0 bases from J, with 6 bases between. Germline values: CDR1 MGHRA, CDR2 YSYEKL. The CDR3 extends over 15 amino acids. CDR3 residues: CASSQDVGSGNTIYF. DNA of the CDR3: TGCGCCAGCAGCCAAGACGTAGGCTCTGGAAACACCATATATTTT.

V gene TRBV4-2 combines with J gene TRBJ2-2; D gene ambiguous. This CDR3 has 14 residues. Germline CDR1 is LGHNA and CDR2 is YNFKEQ. The V end was cut by 0 bases, the J end by 10 bases, with 12 bases between. The CDR3 region has the DNA TGTGCCAGCAGCCAAGATCTAGTCCGCCAGGAGCTGTTTTTT. Translated, it gives CASSQDLVRQELFF.

In this sample, this clonotype turned up many times. This sequence joins TRBV19 and TRBJ2-7; D might be TRBD2 (5 bases). Germline-derived CDR1 and CDR2 are LNHDA and SQIVND (reference sequence). This CDR3 region has 14 residues. With 3 bases removed from V and 6 bases from J, the gap between germline ends came to 15 bases. The CDR3 nucleotides read TGTGCCAGTAGTATCGGTAACGGGGTTGGCGAGCAGTACTTC. As protein: CASSIGNGVGEQYF. The full variable domain, its missing parts supplied by reference TRBV19 and TRBJ2-7, is DGGITQSPKYLFRKEGQNVTLSCEQNLNHDAMYWYRQDPGQGLRLIYYSQIVNDFQKGDIAEGYSVSREKKESFPLTVTSAQKNPTAFYLCASSIGNGVGEQYFGPGTRLTVT.

This clonotype has ten or more counts. The V and J genes are TRBV7-6 and TRBJ1-1, with 7 bases that match TRBD1. V was pared by 2 bases and J by 2 bases, with 8 bases of the junction left unmatched. Germline V gene data show CDR1 as SGHVS and CDR2 as FNYEAQ. This CDR3 region has 16 residues. In DNA form, the CDR3 reads TGTGCCAGCAGCTTATATTTTGGGACAGTTAACACTGAAGCTTTCTTT. As protein: CASSLYFGTVNTEAFF.

This clonotype was seen ten or more times. The V call is TRBV5-1, the J call TRBJ2-1; the D gene is possibly TRBD2 (5 bases). The CDR3 has 12 residues. Per the germline V gene, CDR1 is SGHRS and CDR2 is YFSETQ. Trimming shortened V by 4 bases and J by 7 bases, and 9 bases separated the two germline ends. DNA for the CDR3: TGCGCCAGCAGCCCGGGCGGGAATGAGCAGTTCTTC. Amino acids: CASSPGGNEQFF.

This clonotype has at least ten counts. The J gene is TRBJ2-5, the V gene TRBV11-2, with TRBD2 identical over 10 bases. Germline CDR1 SGHAT, CDR2 FQNNGV. V shed 4 bases, J shed 4 bases, and the junction held 9 bases outside the gene matches. The CDR3 has 16 residues. The CDR3: CASSYHGLAAPETQYF. CDR3 sequence (DNA): TGTGCCAGCAGCTATCATGGACTAGCGGCACCAGAGACCCAGTACTTC.

V usage is TRBV4-1 and J usage is TRBJ2-2, with TRBD2 matching 9 bases. Germline V gene data show CDR1 as MGHRA and CDR2 as YSYEKL. V lost 1 base to trimming and J lost 4 bases; unmatched junction nucleotides: 13. The CDR3 is made up of 19 amino acids. The CDR3 sequence is CASSQGGSLAGQITGELFF. For the CDR3, the DNA is TGCGCCAGCAGCCAAGGGGGTAGTCTAGCGGGACAAATCACCGGGGAGCTGTTTTTT.

At least ten counts were recorded for this clonotype. In DNA, the CDR3 is TGTGCCAGCAGCTTCCCCCCGCCCCCTCAGGGGGAGCAGTACTTC. Its translation: CASSFPPPPQGEQYF. The chain couples TRBV7-2 to TRBJ2-7; the D gene is possibly TRBD1 (6 bases). Germline CDR1 and CDR2: SGHTA and FQGNSA. V lost 3 bases, J lost 7 bases, and 19 bases lay in between. The CDR3 is made up of 15 amino acids.

This clonotype was seen ten or more times. The J gene is TRBJ2-3, the V gene TRBV2, with 10 bases that match TRBD2. V lost 4 bases to trimming and J lost 8 bases; unmatched junction nucleotides: 6. The CDR3 is made up of 14 amino acids. Germline CDR1 reads SNHLY; CDR2 reads FYNNEI. The CDR3, as DNA: TGTGCCAGCAGTGGAAGGACTAGCGGTGGTACGCAGTATTTT. It translates to CASSGRTSGGTQYF.